Shown below are 20 T cell receptor beta chains from a single sample sequenced in a study of blood T cell repertoires in COVID-19. Using immunoSEQ multiplex PCR, the repertoire was profiled, and TCRdb retains in-frame clones only, with some absent. The table lists 200,000 to 300,000 clones, more than 70% of them singletons. Sequenced input: peripheral blood. The receptor source for this set is a woman in her 40s who had recovered from COVID-19.

The chain is built from TRBV30 and TRBJ1-2; a possible D gene is TRBD1 (6 bases). This CDR3 contains 14 residues. Germline CDR1 is GTSNPN and CDR2 is SVGIG (reference sequence). The ends were cut back, 3 bases at V and 4 bases at J, with 15 bases in the middle. DNA for the CDR3: TGTGCCTGGAGGGGAGGGGGTGGCCGCTATGGCTACACCTTC. Translated: CAWRGGGGRYGYTF. The full variable domain, with the rest looked up from reference TRBV30 and TRBJ1-2, is SQTIHQWPATLVQPVGSPLSLECTVEGTSNPNLYWYRQAAGRGLQLLFYSVGIGQISSEVPQNLSASRPQDRQFILSSKKLLLSDSGFYLCAWRGGGGRYGYTFGSGTRLTVV.

The V call is TRBV28, the J call TRBJ1-4; D might be TRBD1 (6 bases). This CDR3 has 13 residues. Germline assignment: CDR1 MDHEN and CDR2 SYDVKM. V shed 10 bases and J shed 3 bases, with 12 bases lying between them. CDR3 sequence reads: CATVSGANEKLFF. For the CDR3, the DNA is TGTGCCACGGTGTCAGGGGCTAATGAAAAACTGTTTTTT.

The gene calls are TRBV9 and TRBJ1-6; 11 bases are shared with TRBD1. Germline V gives CDR1 SGDLS, CDR2 YYNGEE. This CDR3 region has 15 residues. Losses at the gene ends were 5 bases for V and 8 bases for J; bases not matched to a gene: 6. The CDR3 protein is CASSRDRGSHSPLHF. DNA for the CDR3: TGTGCCAGCAGTCGGGACAGGGGGAGCCATTCACCCCTCCACTTT.

The chain recombines TRBV5-6 with TRBJ1-3, with D unclear. The ends were cut back, 2 bases at V and 0 bases at J, with 12 bases in the middle. The CDR3 sequence is 16 residues long. Germline values: CDR1 SGHDT, CDR2 YYEEEE. The CDR3 here is CASSFGGFSSGNTIYF. The CDR3, as DNA: TGTGCCAGCAGCTTCGGCGGCTTCAGCTCTGGAAACACCATATATTTT.

This clone appeared once. The gene calls are TRBV18 and TRBJ2-1; 13 bases line up with TRBD2. Unmatched junction bases numbered 7, after V lost 5 bases and J lost 3 bases. The CDR3 is 17 residues long. CDR1 is KGHSH and CDR2 is LQKENI in the germline V gene. The CDR3 protein is CASSATSGRARYNEQFF. DNA for the CDR3: TGTGCCAGCTCAGCTACTAGCGGGAGGGCCCGCTACAATGAGCAGTTCTTC. Drawing the rest from reference TRBV18 and TRBJ2-1, the complete variable domain is NAGVMQNPRHLVRRRGQEARLRCSPMKGHSHVYWYRQLPEEGLKFMVYLQKENIIDESGMPKERFSAEFPKEGPSILRIQQVVRGDSAAYFCASSATSGRARYNEQFFGPGTRLTVL.

The CDR3 sequence is CASSIGGGYYGYTF. The CDR3, as DNA: TGTGCCAGTAGTATAGGGGGGGGCTACTATGGCTACACCTTC. The chain uses TRBV19 and TRBJ1-2, with a weak D call TRBD1 (6 bases). Per the germline V gene, CDR1 is LNHDA and CDR2 is SQIVND (reference sequence). V was pared by 1 base and J by 3 bases, with 9 bases between. The CDR3 spans 14 residues. The full variable domain, its missing parts supplied by reference TRBV19 and TRBJ1-2, is DGGITQSPKYLFRKEGQNVTLSCEQNLNHDAMYWYRQDPGQGLRLIYYSQIVNDFQKGDIAEGYSVSREKKESFPLTVTSAQKNPTAFYLCASSIGGGYYGYTFGSGTRLTVV.

The chain combines TRBV6-5 with TRBJ1-2; D is unclear. V was cut by 2 bases and J by 7 bases, with 8 bases left in between. The CDR3 totals 12 residues. Germline V CDR1 and CDR2: MNHEY, SVGAGI. The CDR3: CASSYGRGGYTF. The CDR3 DNA follows: TGTGCCAGCAGTTACGGTAGAGGTGGCTACACCTTC.

The rearrangement joins TRBV27 to TRBJ1-4; a possible D gene is TRBD1 (6 bases). The CDR3 consists of 17 residues. V gave up 0 bases and J gave up 3 bases, with 14 bases separating them. Germline loops: CDR1 MNHEY, CDR2 SMNVEV (reference sequence). CDR3 coding DNA: TGTGCCAGCAGTTTATCGAAGGGGGGGCTGGCTAATGAAAAACTGTTTTTT. It translates to CASSLSKGGLANEKLFF. Looking up the rest from reference TRBV27 and TRBJ1-4 gives the full variable domain: EAQVTQNPRYLITVTGKKLTVTCSQNMNHEYMSWYRQDPGLGLRQIYYSMNVEVTDKGDVPEGYKVSRKEKRNFPLILESPSPNQTSLYFCASSLSKGGLANEKLFFGSGTQLSVL.

This rearrangement joins TRBV6-2 or TRBV6-3 to TRBJ1-1; D call uncertain. The ends were cut back, 0 bases at V and 5 bases at J, with 7 bases in the middle. Germline V gives CDR1 MNHEY, CDR2 SVGEGT. There are 13 residues in the CDR3. The CDR3: CASSYSVATEAFF. The CDR3 bases are TGTGCCAGCAGTTACTCGGTTGCGACTGAAGCTTTCTTT.

V is TRBV5-6 and J is TRBJ1-2; the D gene is possibly TRBD1 (6 bases). Trimming stripped 2 bases from V and 5 bases from J, with 16 bases between. The length of the CDR3 is 15 residues. Germline V CDR1 and CDR2: SGHDT, YYEEEE. In DNA form, the CDR3 reads TGTGCCAGCAGCTTCGTGAAAATGGGGACATATGGCTACACCTTC. It yields the protein CASSFVKMGTYGYTF.

This clone is a singleton in its sample. This chain links TRBV5-1 with TRBJ1-1, with a possible D match to TRBD1 (5 bases). Per germline, CDR1 SGHRS and CDR2 YFSETQ. V was cut by 4 bases and J by 5 bases, with 15 bases left in between. The CDR3 extends over 14 amino acids. CDR3 DNA sequence: TGCGCCAGCAGCCCCCTCGCGGGGGGGACTGAAGCTTTCTTT. Translation gives CASSPLAGGTEAFF.

This clone has only a few counts. The J gene is TRBJ1-2, the V gene TRBV28; 9 bases are shared with TRBD1. The V segment lost 3 bases and the J segment 10 bases; nucleotides outside the gene matches: 15. CDR1 and CDR2 (germline): MDHEN, SYDVKM. CDR3 length: 16 amino acids. Here the CDR3 reads CASSLGTGGPSRTYTF. The CDR3 DNA reads as TGTGCCAGCAGTTTGGGCACAGGGGGCCCCTCTAGAACCTACACCTTC.

The rearrangement joins TRBV5-4 to TRBJ1-1; no clear D gene. V was pared by 3 bases and J by 2 bases, with 5 bases between. This CDR3 is built from 12 residues. Per germline, CDR1 SGHNT and CDR2 YYREEE (reference sequence). The CDR3 spells CASSSPNTEAFF. In nucleotides, the CDR3 is TGTGCCAGCAGCTCCCCAAACACTGAAGCTTTCTTT.

The chain links TRBV5-4 to TRBJ1-1; a possible D gene is TRBD1 (6 bases). Germline CDR1 SGHNT, CDR2 YYREEE (reference sequence). V was cut by 4 bases and J by 1 base, with 11 bases left in between. The CDR3 has 14 amino acids. The CDR3 spells CASSRGGPNTEAFF. The CDR3 bases are TGTGCCAGCAGCCGGGGGGGCCCGAACACTGAAGCTTTCTTT. Full variable domain (missing parts from reference TRBV5-4 and TRBJ1-1): ETGVTQSPTHLIKTRGQQVTLRCSSQSGHNTVSWYQQALGQGPQFIFQYYREEENGRGNFPPRFSGLQFPNYSSELNVNALELDDSALYLCASSRGGPNTEAFFGQGTRLTVV.

The gene calls are TRBV6-6 and TRBJ1-1; 7 bases are a match to TRBD1. This CDR3 spans 15 amino acids. CDR1 is MNHNY and CDR2 is SVGAGI in the germline V gene (reference sequence). The V and J ends lost 5 bases and 1 base, in that order; junction bases with no gene match: 7. CDR3 DNA sequence: TGTGCCAGCAGTACCCCAGGGGGTACGAACACTGAAGCTTTCTTT. Residues: CASSTPGGTNTEAFF.

To note about this clone: The sample has other DNA sequences that encode this CDR3 too. J is TRBJ2-1 and V is TRBV11-3; possibly TRBD2 for D (6 bases). CDR1 is SGHNT and CDR2 is YENEEA in the germline V gene. The V and J ends lost 1 base and 1 base respectively, with 8 bases between them. CDR3 size: 15 residues. The CDR3 loop is CASSLGGASYNEQFF. CDR3 sequence (DNA): TGTGCCAGCAGCTTAGGCGGGGCGTCCTACAATGAGCAGTTCTTC.

V and J are TRBV5-4 and TRBJ1-6; 9 bases match TRBD1. The length of the CDR3 is 16 residues. CDR1 and CDR2 (germline): SGHNT, YYREEE (reference sequence). Trimming at V came to 0 bases and at J to 9 bases, leaving 7 bases not matched to a gene. CDR3 nucleotides: TGTGCCAGCAGCTTGGTGGGGACAGGGACTCCTTCACCCCTCCACTTT. This encodes CASSLVGTGTPSPLHF.

V gene TRBV10-3 combines with J gene TRBJ1-1, with unresolved D. Germline loops: CDR1 ENHRY, CDR2 SYGVKD. This CDR3 contains 15 residues. V was pared by 6 bases and J by 0 bases, with 14 bases between. In nucleotides, the CDR3 is TGTGCCATCAGCGCCCGGGATGCTATGAACACTGAAGCTTTCTTT. It yields the protein CAISARDAMNTEAFF.

This rearrangement joins TRBV18 to TRBJ2-1, with 7 bases aligning to TRBD1. The length of the CDR3 is 16 residues. V was pared by 5 bases and J by 0 bases, with 7 bases of the junction left unmatched. Germline CDR1 KGHSH, CDR2 LQKENI. The CDR3 DNA reads as TGTGCCAGCTCAAACGGACAGGCCCACTCCTACAATGAGCAGTTCTTC. Protein: CASSNGQAHSYNEQFF. Based on the CDR3 plus reference TRBV18 and TRBJ2-1, the full variable domain is NAGVMQNPRHLVRRRGQEARLRCSPMKGHSHVYWYRQLPEEGLKFMVYLQKENIIDESGMPKERFSAEFPKEGPSILRIQQVVRGDSAAYFCASSNGQAHSYNEQFFGPGTRLTVL.

This clone was detected once. The sample has other DNA sequences that encode this CDR3 too. The chain is built from TRBV29-1 and TRBJ1-1; 8 bases map to TRBD1. This CDR3 is 13 amino acids long. Germline trimming cut 6 bases from V and 5 bases from J; bases unmatched to any gene: 8. Germline V gives CDR1 SQVTM, CDR2 ANQGSEA. CDR3 region: CSVDRGGRTEAFF. CDR3 bases: TGCAGCGTCGACAGGGGAGGGCGGACTGAAGCTTTCTTT.